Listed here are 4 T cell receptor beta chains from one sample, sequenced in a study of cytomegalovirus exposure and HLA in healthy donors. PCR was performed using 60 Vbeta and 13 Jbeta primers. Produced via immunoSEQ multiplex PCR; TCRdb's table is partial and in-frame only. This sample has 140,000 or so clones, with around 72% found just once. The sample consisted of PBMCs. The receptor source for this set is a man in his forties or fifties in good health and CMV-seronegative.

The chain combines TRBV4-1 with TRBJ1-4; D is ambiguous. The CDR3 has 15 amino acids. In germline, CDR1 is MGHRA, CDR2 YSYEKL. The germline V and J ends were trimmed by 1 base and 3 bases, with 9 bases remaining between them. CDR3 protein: CASSQGWESNEKLFF. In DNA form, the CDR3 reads TGCGCCAGCAGCCAAGGTTGGGAGTCTAATGAAAAACTGTTTTTT.

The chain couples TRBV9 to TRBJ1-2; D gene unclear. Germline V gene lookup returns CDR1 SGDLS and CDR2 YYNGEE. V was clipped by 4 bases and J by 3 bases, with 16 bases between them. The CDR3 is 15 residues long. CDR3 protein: CASSPSGAAYYGYTF. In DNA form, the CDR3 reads TGTGCCAGCAGCCCTAGTGGCGCAGCTTACTATGGCTACACCTTC.

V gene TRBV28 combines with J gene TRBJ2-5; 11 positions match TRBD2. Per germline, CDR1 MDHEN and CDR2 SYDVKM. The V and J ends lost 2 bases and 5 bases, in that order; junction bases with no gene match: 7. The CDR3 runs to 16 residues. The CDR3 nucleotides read TGTGCCAGCAGTTTAGGTAGCGGGAGGGCCCCGGAGACCCAGTACTTC. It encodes CASSLGSGRAPETQYF.

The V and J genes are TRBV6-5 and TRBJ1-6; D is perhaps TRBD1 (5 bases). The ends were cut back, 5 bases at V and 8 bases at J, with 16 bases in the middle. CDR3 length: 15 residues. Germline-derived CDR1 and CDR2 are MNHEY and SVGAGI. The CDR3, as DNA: TGTGCCAGCAGTAAAAGGACATCCAGGCATTCACCCCTCCACTTT. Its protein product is CASSKRTSRHSPLHF.